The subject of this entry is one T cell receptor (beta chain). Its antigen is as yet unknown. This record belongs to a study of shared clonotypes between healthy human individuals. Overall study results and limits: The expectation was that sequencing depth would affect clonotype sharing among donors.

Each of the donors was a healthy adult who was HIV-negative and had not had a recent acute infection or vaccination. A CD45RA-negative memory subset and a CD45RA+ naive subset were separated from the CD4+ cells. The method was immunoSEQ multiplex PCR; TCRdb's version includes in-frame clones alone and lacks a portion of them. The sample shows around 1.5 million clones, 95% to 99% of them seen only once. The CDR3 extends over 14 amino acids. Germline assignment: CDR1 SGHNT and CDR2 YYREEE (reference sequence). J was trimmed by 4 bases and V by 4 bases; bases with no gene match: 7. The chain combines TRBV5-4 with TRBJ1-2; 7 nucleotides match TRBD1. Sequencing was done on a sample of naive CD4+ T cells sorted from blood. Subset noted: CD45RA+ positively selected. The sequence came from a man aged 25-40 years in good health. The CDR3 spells CASSRGQPGYGYTF. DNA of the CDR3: TGTGCCAGCAGCCGGGGACAGCCAGGCTATGGCTACACCTTC.